Sequencing of this T cell receptor (beta chain) was carried out in a study of blood T cells in healthy people across ages. Regarding the study as a whole: PBMCs were not sorted, which prevented a conclusive comparison of naive versus antigen-experienced cells.

The germline V and J ends were trimmed by 4 bases and 8 bases, with 9 bases remaining between them. Germline V gene sequence: CDR1 SGHTA, CDR2 FQGNSA. This CDR3 contains 11 residues. Isolated PBMCs totaled at least 6.5 million in each sample. Primed by a sample-barcoded 5' primer and a J-beta primer mix, a second PCR proceeded for about 6 to 12 cycles. Tagging of each cDNA molecule was performed by a template-switch adaptor with 12 random nucleotides. MiXCR, applied by TCRdb to the 5' RACE reads, yields one record per CDR3 protein. This table holds approximately 900,000 distinct CDR3 sequences, 25% to 30% found once. Notes on this clonotype: Its specificity is unknown. A single base separates this from a much larger clone, so it may be a read error.

The data also belong to a second study, concerning T cells of mothers and their children.

The sample consisted of blood. This clonotype was sampled from a woman in her thirties or forties in good health. V usage is TRBV7-2 and J usage is TRBJ2-7; TRBD2 is a possible D gene (5 bases). The CDR3 reads CTSSSGVKQYF. DNA for the CDR3: TGTACCAGCAGCTCCGGGGTAAAGCAGTACTTC.